These 10 T cell receptor beta chains originate from one sample sequenced in a study of long-term antiretroviral therapy in people with HIV. immunoSEQ v3.0 was run at survey level. Libraries were prepared by immunoSEQ multiplex PCR; TCRdb keeps only in-frame clonotypes and omits some of them. The sample consists of 25,000 to 30,000 clones, more than 80% of them appearing once. The specimen comprised unsorted PBMCs, sampled 3 years after starting antiretroviral therapy. The receptors were sampled from a man aged 40-50 years with HIV.

The chain is built from TRBV7-3 and TRBJ2-1; D is perhaps TRBD2 (5 bases). Germline CDR1 SGHTA, CDR2 FQGTGA. The CDR3 totals 13 residues. Trimming cost V 8 bases and J 2 bases, with 10 bases left between them. CDR3 DNA sequence: TGTGCCAGCTCCCCGGGGACCTACAATGAGCAGTTCTTC. This gives the protein CASSPGTYNEQFF. Complete variable domain (other parts from reference TRBV7-3 and TRBJ2-1): GAGVSQTPSNKVTEKGKYVELRCDPISGHTALYWYRQSLGQGPEFLIYFQGTGAADDSGLPNDRFFAVRPEGSVSTLKIQRTERGDSAVYLCASSPGTYNEQFFGPGTRLTVL.

The rearrangement uses TRBV6-6 and TRBJ1-2; D is ambiguous. The ends were cut back, 7 bases at V and 5 bases at J, with 14 bases in the middle. This CDR3 spans 13 amino acids. Germline CDR1 reads MNHNY; CDR2 reads SVGAGI (reference sequence). CDR3 nucleotides: TGTGCCAGCAACCTCGGCAGCCTATATGGCTACACCTTC. Translation: CASNLGSLYGYTF.

V gene TRBV21-1 combines with J gene TRBJ1-3. TRBV21-1 is a documented pseudogene. This CDR3 spans 16 amino acids. The CDR3 region is CASSKVPWSSGNTIYF. The CDR3 nucleotides read TGTGCCAGCAGCAAAGTGCCCTGGAGCTCTGGAAACACCATATATTTT.

The CDR3, as DNA: TGTGCCAGCAGCGTCCCCGCGGGGGAGACCGGACTAGCGGGAACACCGGGGCCTCCCGGGGAGCTGTTTTTT. The encoded protein is CASSVPAGETGLAGTPGPPGELFF. The chain is built from TRBV9 and TRBJ2-2; 12 nucleotides agree with TRBD2. Losses at the gene ends were 2 bases for V and 6 bases for J; bases not matched to a gene: 29. CDR3 size: 24 residues. Germline lookup yields CDR1 SGDLS and CDR2 YYNGEE.

The V and J genes are TRBV7-6 and TRBJ1-3, with no clear D. The CDR3 has 16 amino acids. Germline CDR1 and CDR2: SGHVS and FNYEAQ. Trimming left V 1 base short and J 0 bases short, with 10 bases between. This CDR3 is CASSLDGTNSGNTIYF. CDR3 DNA: TGTGCCAGCAGCTTAGATGGCACCAACTCTGGAAACACCATATATTTT.

This clone appeared a few times. This chain uses TRBV29-1 with TRBJ2-5; 8 bases match TRBD2. This CDR3 has 17 amino acids. Germline CDR1 is SQVTM and CDR2 is ANQGSEA. Losses at the gene ends were 2 bases for V and 5 bases for J; bases not matched to a gene: 16. The CDR3 DNA reads TGCAGCGTTGAAACCCCCCTAGCGGGTCCCGGGTGGGAGACCCAGTACTTC. This codes for CSVETPLAGPGWETQYF.

This rearrangement joins TRBV11-1 to TRBJ1-6, with unresolved D. Trimming stripped 3 bases from V and 0 bases from J, with 9 bases between. The CDR3 consists of 16 residues. Germline V lookup: CDR1 SGHAT, CDR2 FQDESV (reference sequence). In nucleotides, the CDR3 is TGTGCCAGCAGCTTCAAGGAGAGCTCCTATAATTCACCCCTCCACTTT. It translates to CASSFKESSYNSPLHF.

The chain uses TRBV9 and TRBJ2-1; D may be TRBD1 or TRBD2 (6 bases each). The CDR3 extends over 15 amino acids. Germline CDR1 reads SGDLS; CDR2 reads YYNGEE. V was shortened by 2 bases and J by 3 bases, with 12 bases between the two germline ends. The CDR3 loop reads CASSVDGGGYNEQFF. The CDR3 DNA is TGTGCCAGCAGCGTGGACGGGGGCGGCTACAATGAGCAGTTCTTC.

The rearrangement joins TRBV19 to TRBJ1-3; D not resolved. This CDR3 comprises 17 residues. Germline values: CDR1 LNHDA, CDR2 SQIVND (reference sequence). Trimming stripped 3 bases from V and 0 bases from J, with 15 bases between. The CDR3 loop reads CASSIPGSALSGNTIYF. CDR3 nucleotide sequence: TGTGCCAGTAGTATCCCCGGATCTGCCCTCTCTGGAAACACCATATATTTT.

The CDR3 region is CASSSDRGSGQPQHF. As DNA, the CDR3 is TGTGCCAGCAGCTCGGACAGGGGTTCAGGGCAGCCCCAGCATTTT. V gene TRBV7-2 combines with J gene TRBJ1-5, with TRBD1 identical over 9 bases. Germline values: CDR1 SGHTA, CDR2 FQGNSA. This CDR3 spans 15 amino acids. The trim removed 4 bases at V and 7 bases at J, leaving 8 bases unmatched.